This TCR beta chain was documented in a study of PD-1 blockade in classical Hodgkin lymphoma. Overall study results and limits: Patients newly diagnosed and complete responders had comparable baseline diversity. What drove the repertoire differences, possibly disease activity or prior therapy, has not been defined. A significant rise in TCR diversity by C4D1 was seen for CD4+ but not CD8+ cells.

Germline CDR1 LNHDA, CDR2 SQIVND (reference sequence). V was clipped by 1 base and J by 0 bases, with 7 bases between them. The CDR3 covers 15 residues. A word on this clone: Its matching antigen is unknown.

Each and every patient relapsed after autologous stem cell transplantation, and patients got differing brentuximab vedotin exposure. Classification of best responses gave complete response, partial response or progressive disease. The data were produced by immunoSEQ multiplex PCR, yet TCRdb's version contains in-frame clones alone and is incomplete. The sample shows around 40,000 clones, roughly 78% of them seen only once. This sequence was found in a human donor with classical Hodgkin lymphoma. The sample was peripheral blood mononuclear cells (PBMCs), taken at baseline. The V gene is TRBV19, the J gene TRBJ1-3; D is unresolved. The CDR3 DNA reads as TGTGCCAGTAGTATAGGGCACAGCTCTGGAAACACCATATATTTT. Residues: CASSIGHSSGNTIYF.